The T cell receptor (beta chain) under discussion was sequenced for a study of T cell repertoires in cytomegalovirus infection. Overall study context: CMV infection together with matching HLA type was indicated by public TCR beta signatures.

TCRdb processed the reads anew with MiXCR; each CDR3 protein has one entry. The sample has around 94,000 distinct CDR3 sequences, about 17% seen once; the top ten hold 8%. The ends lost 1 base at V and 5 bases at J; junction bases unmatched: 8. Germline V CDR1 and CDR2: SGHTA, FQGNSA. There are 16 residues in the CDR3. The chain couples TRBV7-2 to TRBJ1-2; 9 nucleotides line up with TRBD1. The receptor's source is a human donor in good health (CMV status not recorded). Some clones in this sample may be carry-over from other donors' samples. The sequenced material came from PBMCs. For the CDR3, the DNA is TGTGCCAGCAGCTTAGAGGGCCGGACAGGGGTTTATGGCTACACCTTC. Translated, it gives CASSLEGRTGVYGYTF.